This T cell receptor (beta chain) derives from a study of cytomegalovirus exposure and HLA in healthy donors. Sequencing used immunoSEQ multiplex PCR; TCRdb keeps in-frame clones, though not all of them. This sample has about 110,000 clones, with about nine tenths found just once. Overall study findings and caveats: Reports credit the classifier with highly specific, highly sensitive diagnosis of cytomegalovirus status.

About this clone itself: Its antigen is unidentified. Compared with germline, one end of the junction differs, possibly owing to a read error.

The clonotype originates from a woman between 18 and 30 years old in good health and CMV-seronegative. The specimen was PBMCs.

This CDR3 reads CTVGTFNTDTQYF. The DNA of the CDR3 is TGCACCGTTGGGACTTTTAACACAGATACGCAGTATTTT. The V and J genes are TRBV29-1 and TRBJ2-3; tentative D call: TRBD2 (6 bases). This CDR3 is 13 amino acids long. Germline V lookup: CDR1 SQVTM, CDR2 ANQGSEA.